A single sample is the source of the 17 T cell receptor beta chains below, sequenced in a study of blood T cell repertoires in COVID-19 (dated by TCRdb to the early 2020s). The library was generated by the immunoSEQ multiplex PCR assay. TCRdb mirrors the immuneACCESS table, restricted to in-frame sequences. Some clones are absent from its copies; in checked studies, under half trace to an unresolved V gene, and the reason for the others is unknown. The sample profile shows just over 650,000 clones; 70% to 90% of them were found once. The top ten constitute under 0.3% of the sample. The sequencing input was peripheral blood. Receptors originate from a woman aged 18-29 years with acute or convalescent COVID-19.

The V call is TRBV11-2, the J call TRBJ2-3; a weak D match, TRBD2 (6 bases). V was cut by 2 bases and J by 1 base, with 10 bases left in between. Germline V gene sequence: CDR1 SGHAT, CDR2 FQNNGV. The CDR3 loop spans 15 amino acids. The CDR3 DNA reads TGTGCCAGCAGCTTATTAGCGGAGCGCACAGATACGCAGTATTTT. Its translation is CASSLLAERTDTQYF.

J is TRBJ1-2 and V is TRBV7-3; 8 nucleotides agree with TRBD1. This CDR3 is 14 amino acids long. J lost 8 bases, V lost 5 bases, and 10 bases had no gene match. The germline V gene has CDR1 SGHTA and CDR2 FQGTGA. CDR3 protein: CASSPPGQGGGYTF. The CDR3 DNA reads TGTGCCAGCAGCCCCCCCGGACAGGGCGGCGGCTACACCTTC.

The chain has TRBV24-1 and TRBJ1-2; a possible D gene is TRBD1 (5 bases). The V gene's germline CDR1 is KGHDR and CDR2 SFDVKD. V shed 4 bases and J shed 8 bases, with 22 bases lying between them. CDR3 length: 16 amino acids. CDR3 coding DNA: TGTGCCACCAGTGAGGACAAAAGTGGATCAGAAGGGGGCTACACCTTC. It yields the protein CATSEDKSGSEGGYTF.

This rearrangement joins TRBV19 to TRBJ2-7, with 10 bases identical to TRBD2. This CDR3 contains 18 residues. Germline loops: CDR1 LNHDA, CDR2 SQIVND (reference sequence). J gave up 1 base and V 4 bases, and 13 bases lay outside the gene matches. The CDR3 is CASSTGTSAQMGSYEQYF. The CDR3 nucleotides read TGTGCCAGTAGTACAGGGACTAGCGCCCAGATGGGTTCCTACGAGCAGTACTTC.

The J gene is TRBJ1-1, the V gene TRBV19; D may be TRBD1 (6 bases). Deletions cut 6 bases from V and 4 bases from J, with 12 bases between. The CDR3 contains 13 residues. Germline V gene lookup returns CDR1 LNHDA and CDR2 SQIVND (reference sequence). CDR3 sequence reads: CASRKTGVTEAFF. The CDR3 DNA follows: TGTGCCAGTAGGAAGACAGGCGTCACTGAAGCTTTCTTT. The entire variable domain, with the rest obtained from reference TRBV19 and TRBJ1-1, is as follows: DGGITQSPKYLFRKEGQNVTLSCEQNLNHDAMYWYRQDPGQGLRLIYYSQIVNDFQKGDIAEGYSVSREKKESFPLTVTSAQKNPTAFYLCASRKTGVTEAFFGQGTRLTVV.

The V and J genes are TRBV7-8 and TRBJ2-7; D is unresolved. The CDR3 is 13 residues long. Between the trimmed V and J ends, which lost 5 bases and 1 base, there was a span of 9 bases. The V gene's germline CDR1 is SGHVS and CDR2 FQNEAQ. Here the CDR3 reads CASSATTSYEQYF. The CDR3 coding sequence is TGTGCCAGCAGCGCTACTACGTCCTACGAGCAGTACTTC.

This clone was seen a single time. The chain couples TRBV14 to TRBJ1-1, with 7 bases fitting TRBD1. The junction had 14 bases not matched to a gene; V was cut back by 3 bases and J by 1 base. CDR1 and CDR2 (germline): SGHDN, FVKESK. The CDR3 sequence is 18 residues long. DNA of the CDR3: TGTGCCAGCAGCCAGTTACAACTTTCGACAGGGTGGAACACTGAAGCTTTCTTT. Encoded protein: CASSQLQLSTGWNTEAFF.

V and J are TRBV4-1 and TRBJ1-5; TRBD1 matches at 8 bases. The germline V gene encodes CDR1 MGHRA and CDR2 YSYEKL. J was trimmed by 8 bases and V by 2 bases; bases with no gene match: 5. The CDR3 is made up of 14 amino acids. The CDR3 DNA follows: TGCGCCAGCAGCCAAACCCTGACAGGGGAGCCCCAGCATTTT. Its translation is CASSQTLTGEPQHF.

V gene TRBV27 combines with J gene TRBJ2-3; a possible D gene is TRBD1 (6 bases). Trimming stripped 7 bases from V and 3 bases from J, with 17 bases between. Looked up from germline, CDR1 is MNHEY and CDR2 is SMNVEV (reference sequence). The length of the CDR3 is 15 residues. The CDR3, as DNA: TGTGCCAGCAATCCGAGGGGGAGTTGGACAGATACGCAGTATTTT. Encoded protein: CASNPRGSWTDTQYF.

V and J are TRBV3-1 (or the pseudogene TRBV3-2) and TRBJ2-1, with TRBD2 matching over 8 bases. CDR1 and CDR2 (germline): LGHDT, YNNKEL (reference sequence). This CDR3 region has 16 residues. Trimming removed 5 bases from V and 6 bases from J; junction bases left unmatched: 12. CDR3 protein: CASSAPGGPLGNEQFF. CDR3 DNA: TGTGCCAGCAGCGCACCGGGGGGGCCCCTGGGCAATGAGCAGTTCTTC.

The chain has TRBV29-1 and TRBJ1-2; D perhaps matches TRBD1 (6 bases). The CDR3 has 11 residues. V lost 4 bases to trimming and J lost 10 bases, with 13 bases between them. The V gene's germline CDR1 is SQVTM and CDR2 ANQGSEA. CDR3 nucleotides: TGCAGCGTTGTGGAAACAGGGTCCTACACCTTC. This gives the protein CSVVETGSYTF.

The V and J genes are TRBV9 and TRBJ1-5; D not resolved. The CDR3 covers 18 residues. Deletions cut 0 bases from V and 0 bases from J, with 16 bases between. CDR1 is SGDLS, CDR2 YYNGEE, per germline. This CDR3 is CASSVGLNRVYSNQPQHF. The CDR3 DNA reads TGTGCCAGCAGCGTAGGGCTAAACAGAGTATATAGCAATCAGCCCCAGCATTTT.

The chain couples TRBV6-5 to TRBJ1-1, with 9 bases fitting TRBD1. Germline V gives CDR1 MNHEY, CDR2 SVGAGI. V was clipped by 4 bases and J by 14 bases; unmatched bases: 8. This CDR3 has 12 amino acids. DNA for the CDR3: TGTGCCAGCAGTTGGGACAGGGTGGTTTGGTTCTTT. Amino acid sequence: CASSWDRVVWFF.

The rearrangement uses TRBV27 and TRBJ2-7; perhaps TRBD2 as D (6 bases). In germline, CDR1 is MNHEY, CDR2 SMNVEV (reference sequence). The CDR3 sequence is 15 residues long. V was pared by 3 bases and J by 0 bases, with 12 bases between. Written as DNA, the CDR3 is TGTGCCAGCAGTTTGGTTGGGAGGAGCTCCTACGAGCAGTACTTC. Translated, it gives CASSLVGRSSYEQYF.

This clone has a single count. The rearrangement uses TRBV4-3 and TRBJ2-5, with D tentatively TRBD1 (5 bases). The CDR3 consists of 16 residues. Germline V gene lookup returns CDR1 LGHNA and CDR2 YSLEER. Trimming removed 4 bases at V and 1 base at J, with 16 bases between. This CDR3 is CASSPHHPTAQETQYF. The CDR3 coding sequence is TGCGCCAGCAGCCCACACCACCCGACAGCCCAAGAGACCCAGTACTTC.

This chain uses TRBV7-2 with TRBJ1-4; possibly TRBD1 for D (6 bases). Germline-derived CDR1 and CDR2 are SGHTA and FQGNSA. The CDR3 has 15 amino acids. V shed 5 bases and J shed 6 bases, with 16 bases lying between them. The DNA for the CDR3 is TGTGCCAGCAGCGCGAGGGGGAATTGGGATGAAAAACTGTTTTTT. Its protein is CASSARGNWDEKLFF.

The chain couples TRBV7-2 to TRBJ2-1, with D possibly matching TRBD1 (5 bases). V lost 5 bases and J lost 8, with 16 bases in between. Germline assignment: CDR1 SGHTA and CDR2 FQGNSA. The CDR3 has 14 amino acids. The CDR3 is CASSTRQGWDEQFF. The DNA of the CDR3 is TGTGCCAGCAGCACCCGGCAGGGCTGGGATGAGCAGTTCTTC.